This entry lists 21 T cell receptor beta chains sequenced from one sample in a study of cytomegalovirus exposure and HLA in healthy donors. Both 60 Vbeta primers and 13 Jbeta primers went into the PCR. The table came from immunoSEQ multiplex PCR; TCRdb's copy has only in-frame clones and leaves some out. The repertoire holds about 170,000 clones, with around 76% as singletons. Sequencing used PBMCs. The receptors shown here come from a female donor in good health and CMV-seronegative.

In regard to this clone: The junction departs from germline at one end; a sequencing error may be responsible. This chain links TRBV11-2 with TRBJ1-1, with no clear D. CDR1 is SGHAT and CDR2 is FQNNGV in the germline V gene. This CDR3 is built from 14 residues. In nucleotides, the CDR3 is TGTGCCAGCAGCTTAAGCGCTATGAACACTGAAGCTTCCTTT. Its protein product is CASSLSAMNTEASF.

The gene calls are TRBV12-5 and TRBJ2-3; D uncertain. In germline, CDR1 is LGHNT, CDR2 FRNRAP. This CDR3 region has 12 residues. Trimming left V 2 bases short and J 5 bases short, with 5 bases between. Written as DNA, the CDR3 is TGTGCTAGTGGTTTGTCCCAAGATACGCAGTATTTT. Translated: CASGLSQDTQYF.

The rearrangement joins TRBV6-1 to TRBJ2-7, with 12 bases lining up with TRBD2. The CDR3 extends over 13 amino acids. The germline CDR1 and CDR2 sequences are MNHNS and SASEGT. The ends lost 6 bases at V and 4 bases at J; junction bases unmatched: 1. CDR3 sequence: CASRGLAGYEQYF. CDR3 nucleotide sequence: TGTGCCAGCAGGGGACTAGCGGGTTACGAGCAGTACTTC.

This clone was seen only a few times. The chain is built from TRBV5-5 and TRBJ2-1; 9 positions match TRBD1. Trimming at V came to 4 bases and at J to 4 bases, leaving 6 bases not matched to a gene. Germline V CDR1 and CDR2: SGHKS, YYEKEE (reference sequence). CDR3 length equals 15 residues. CDR3 nucleotide sequence: TGTGCCAGCAGCGAAGCGGGACAGGGTTACAATGAGCAGTTCTTC. Its translation is CASSEAGQGYNEQFF.

This rearrangement joins TRBV7-8 to TRBJ2-1; 9 bases map to TRBD2. The CDR3 contains 14 residues. V was clipped by 7 bases and J by 0 bases; unmatched bases: 1. Germline V CDR1 and CDR2: SGHVS, FQNEAQ. CDR3 in DNA: TGTGCCAGCACTAGCGGGGTCTCCTACAATGAGCAGTTCTTC. Translation: CASTSGVSYNEQFF.

This sequence joins TRBV7-2 and TRBJ2-2; 7 bases map to TRBD1. Germline V gene data show CDR1 as SGHTA and CDR2 as FQGNSA. V dropped 5 bases and J dropped 1; count of bases not matched to a gene: 4. The CDR3 extends over 15 amino acids. CDR3 region: CASSPRTGNTGELFF. DNA of the CDR3: TGTGCCAGCAGCCCCCGGACAGGGAACACCGGGGAGCTGTTTTTT.

The chain is built from TRBV13 and TRBJ1-3; tentative D call: TRBD1 (6 bases). V lost 5 bases, J lost 2 bases, and 10 bases lay in between. CDR1 PRHDT and CDR2 FYEKMQ come from the germline V gene (reference sequence). CDR3 length: 14 residues. This chain's CDR3 is CASSQQGAGNTIYF. CDR3 bases: TGTGCCAGCAGCCAACAGGGAGCTGGAAACACCATATATTTT.

The rearrangement links TRBV9 to TRBJ2-3, with 9 bases lining up with TRBD2. V lost 3 bases and J lost 5; bases outside the gene matches: 10. The CDR3 has 16 residues. Germline V gene data show CDR1 as SGDLS and CDR2 as YYNGEE. CDR3: CASSGYSGGPIDTQYF. The DNA for the CDR3 is TGTGCCAGCAGCGGGTATAGCGGGGGACCGATAGATACGCAGTATTTT.

The chain uses TRBV7-6 and TRBJ2-7; 8 bases are a match to TRBD1. V dropped 1 base and J dropped 2; count of bases not matched to a gene: 7. The CDR3 covers 16 residues. CDR1 is SGHVS, CDR2 FNYEAQ, per germline. Here the CDR3 reads CASSLEGQGGTYEQYF. The CDR3 nucleotides are TGTGCCAGCAGCTTAGAAGGACAGGGAGGAACCTACGAGCAGTACTTC.

This clone was seen only a few times. Other nucleotide sequences in the sample specify the same CDR3. The rearrangement links TRBV19 to TRBJ2-7; 8 positions agree with TRBD1. The junction had 4 bases not matched to a gene; V was cut back by 1 base and J by 2 bases. Looked up from germline, CDR1 is LNHDA and CDR2 is SQIVND (reference sequence). The CDR3 sequence is 15 residues long. CDR3 nucleotides: TGTGCCAGTAGTATAGGGGGGACAGGCCCCTACGAGCAGTACTTC. Translation gives CASSIGGTGPYEQYF.

In this sample, this clone turned up once. V and J are TRBV7-7 and TRBJ2-5; 7 bases map to TRBD1. The CDR3 length is 15 residues. Germline V CDR1 and CDR2: SSHAT, FNYEAQ (reference sequence). Trimming removed 5 bases from V and 3 bases from J; junction bases left unmatched: 9. The CDR3 spells CASSPHRDREETQYF. Written as DNA, the CDR3 is TGTGCCAGCAGCCCTCACCGGGACAGAGAAGAGACCCAGTACTTC. Full variable domain (rest looked up from reference TRBV7-7 and TRBJ2-5): GAGVSQSPRYKVTKRGQDVTLRCDPISSHATLYWYQQALGQGPEFLTYFNYEAQPDKSGLPSDRFSAERPEGSISTLTIQRTEQRDSAMYRCASSPHRDREETQYFGPGTRLLVL.

The chain recombines TRBV2 with TRBJ2-1; 10 nucleotides agree with TRBD2. V lost 4 bases, J lost 9 bases, and 6 bases stayed unmatched. This CDR3 region has 14 residues. From germline, CDR1 is SNHLY and CDR2 FYNNEI. Written as DNA, the CDR3 is TGTGCCAGCAGTGTTAGCGGGGGGCCTGGTGAGCAGTTCTTC. It translates to CASSVSGGPGEQFF.

This chain connects TRBV7-3 to TRBJ1-1; no firm D call. The CDR3 is 16 amino acids. Trimming pared 1 base from V and 1 base from J, leaving 13 bases between. Per germline, CDR1 SGHTA and CDR2 FQGTGA. The CDR3 DNA is TGTGCCAGCAGCTTAAAACGCACAACCGAGAACACTGAAGCTTTCTTT. It is translated as CASSLKRTTENTEAFF.

J is TRBJ1-1 and V is TRBV7-9, with D hard to call. Trimming removed 0 bases from V and 0 bases from J, with 8 bases in between. The CDR3 has 15 amino acids. Germline CDR1 reads SEHNR; CDR2 reads FQNEAQ (reference sequence). This chain's CDR3 is CASSLAAGLNTEAFF. Written as DNA, the CDR3 is TGTGCCAGCAGCTTAGCGGCAGGATTGAACACTGAAGCTTTCTTT.

The chain couples TRBV18 to TRBJ2-7, with D possibly matching TRBD1 (6 bases). The V gene's germline CDR1 is KGHSH and CDR2 LQKENI. The V end was cut by 2 bases, the J end by 0 bases, with 14 bases between. The CDR3 runs to 16 residues. CDR3 amino acids: CASSPFGQSSSYEQYF. CDR3 nucleotides: TGTGCCAGCTCACCATTCGGACAGTCGAGCTCCTACGAGCAGTACTTC.

The chain links TRBV4-1 to TRBJ2-5; 11 bases are a match to TRBD1. Germline assignment: CDR1 MGHRA and CDR2 YSYEKL. The CDR3 runs to 14 residues. The V gene end was trimmed by 5 bases and the J gene end by 5 bases; junction bases not matched to a gene: 4. CDR3 sequence (DNA): TGCGCCAGCAGCTTCGGGACAGGGGGGGAGACCCAGTACTTC. It yields the protein CASSFGTGGETQYF.

V and J are TRBV5-1 and TRBJ2-7, with TRBD1 matching 10 bases. Germline CDR1 is SGHRS and CDR2 is YFSETQ. The CDR3 is 14 amino acids. The junction had 2 bases not matched to a gene; V was cut back by 2 bases and J by 3 bases. The chain's CDR3 is CASSFGTGDYEQYF. CDR3 in DNA: TGCGCCAGCAGCTTCGGGACAGGGGACTACGAGCAGTACTTC.

The chain recombines TRBV15 with TRBJ1-5; 10 bases align to TRBD1. J gave up 5 bases and V 1 base, and 8 bases lay outside the gene matches. Germline V CDR1 and CDR2: LNHNV, YYDKDF (reference sequence). The CDR3 length is 17 residues. CDR3 amino acids: CATSRAPGQGPHQPQHF. CDR3 nucleotides: TGTGCCACCAGCAGAGCTCCGGGACAGGGGCCACATCAGCCCCAGCATTTT. Filled out from reference TRBV15 and TRBJ1-5, the complete variable domain reads DAMVIQNPRYQVTQFGKPVTLSCSQTLNHNVMYWYQQKSSQAPKLLFHYYDKDFNNEADTPDNFQSRRPNTSFCFLDIRSPGLGDTAMYLCATSRAPGQGPHQPQHFGDGTRLSIL.

In this sample, this clone turned up a few times. V usage is TRBV6-5 and J usage is TRBJ2-6; 7 bases are a match to TRBD2. Germline V CDR1 and CDR2: MNHEY, SVGAGI. The CDR3 runs to 16 residues. The V segment lost 2 bases and the J segment 2 bases; nucleotides outside the gene matches: 3. CDR3 region: CASSYRGRAGANVLTF. CDR3 in DNA: TGTGCCAGCAGTTACAGAGGGAGGGCTGGGGCCAACGTCCTGACTTTC.

The rearrangement joins TRBV6-1 to TRBJ1-5; a possible D gene is TRBD1 (5 bases). The germline gives CDR1 MNHNS, CDR2 SASEGT. V lost 6 bases, J lost 5 bases, and 14 bases lay in between. This CDR3 comprises 14 residues. DNA of the CDR3: TGTGCCAGCAGCCCTGGCCAGGGTTATCAGCCCCAGCATTTT. It yields the protein CASSPGQGYQPQHF.

The chain employs TRBV6-4 and TRBJ2-7; 11 bases agree with TRBD2. Germline CDR1 reads MRHNA; CDR2 reads SNTAGT. CDR3 length: 15 amino acids. The V and J ends lost 5 bases and 3 bases, in that order; junction bases with no gene match: 6. CDR3 bases: TGTGCCAGCAGTCCCCTAGCGGGGGGAGACTACGAGCAGTACTTC. Translation gives CASSPLAGGDYEQYF.